This T cell receptor (beta chain) was sequenced during a study of T cells in Graves' hyperthyroidism and ophthalmopathy. General observations from the study: Stable hyperthyroidism was told apart from ophthalmopathy by a model built on 13 V-J features. The model made its ophthalmopathy prediction, and onset followed a median 6.5 months later.

The trim removed 3 bases at V and 3 bases at J, leaving 2 bases unmatched. This CDR3 region has 14 residues. Germline-derived CDR1 and CDR2 are SGHTA and FQGNSA. Uncontrolled infections, other autoimmune diseases, pregnancy or lactation led to exclusion of patients. To note about this clonotype: Its target is not known.

Researchers took RNA transcripts and amplified the TCR beta CDR3 regions from them. HTBI primers were used for first-round RT-PCR of the TCR CDR3. TCRdb reprocessed the multiplex PCR reads via MiXCR and lists one record per CDR3 protein. The table has 500,000 to 650,000 distinct CDR3 sequences, 46% seen once; the top ten hold 44%. The rearrangement links TRBV7-2 to TRBJ2-7, with TRBD2 identical over 10 bases. The sample comprised peripheral blood or thyroid tissue (not recorded which). The sequence came from an adult woman with Graves' disease, either hyperthyroidism or ophthalmopathy (not recorded which). DNA for the CDR3: TGTGCCAGCAGCTTTACTAGCGGGAACTACGAGCAGTACTTC. Encoded protein: CASSFTSGNYEQYF.